The T cell receptor beta chain described here comes from a study of shared clonotypes between healthy human individuals. Sequenced by immunoSEQ multiplex PCR; TCRdb stores in-frame clones only, minus some. There are around 1.9 million clones in the sample; 85% to 95% occur only once, and less than 2% lies in the top ten. Cells designated naive CD8 were CD45RO-negative and were positively selected for CCR7, with terminally differentiated effector memory CD45RA+ cells excluded. As to this clone: The antigen is unknown.

General study findings and limits: Sampling involved blood alone; tissue repertoires likely differ.

The CDR3 totals 13 residues. V lost 2 bases and J lost 0, with 3 bases in between. The germline gives CDR1 SGHRS, CDR2 YFSETQ. The chain joins TRBV5-1 to TRBJ2-1; D is uncertain. The sequencing input was naive CD8+ T cells from PBMCs. This TCR came from a man younger than 35 in good health. Some clones in this sample may be carry-over from other donors' samples. In nucleotides, the CDR3 is TGCGCCAGCAGCTTTGTCTCCTACAATGAGCAGTTCTTC. Encoded protein: CASSFVSYNEQFF.